This TCR beta chain was recorded in a study of PD-L1 blockade in urothelial cancer. Background on the study: There were a median of approximately 130,000 T cells in blood samples.

Per-patient samples, pretreatment and on-treatment, numbered 1 to 8. TCRdb keeps only in-frame clones here, not all; method: immunoSEQ multiplex PCR. The sample contains around 30,000 clones, roughly 76% of which appear only once. Germline CDR1 and CDR2: MGHRA and YSYEKL. The CDR3 consists of 15 residues. Unmatched junction bases numbered 5, after V lost 1 base and J lost 5 bases. The clonotype originates from a man in his fifties or sixties with urothelial cancer. The rearrangement uses TRBV4-1 and TRBJ2-5, with 9 bases matching TRBD2. Here the sequenced sample was PBMCs, taken around atezolizumab (anti-PD-L1) treatment. This CDR3 is CASSQGGGRGETQYF. The CDR3 region has the DNA TGCGCCAGCAGCCAAGGCGGCGGGAGGGGGGAGACCCAGTACTTC.